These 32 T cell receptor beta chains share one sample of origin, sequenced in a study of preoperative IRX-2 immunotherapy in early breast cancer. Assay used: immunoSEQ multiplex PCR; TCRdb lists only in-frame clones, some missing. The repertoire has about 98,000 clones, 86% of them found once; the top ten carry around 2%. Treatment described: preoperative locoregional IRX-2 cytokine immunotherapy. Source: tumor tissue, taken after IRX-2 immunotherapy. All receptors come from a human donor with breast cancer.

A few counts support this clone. The CDR3, as DNA: TGTGCCAGCAGTCGGGGAGGCAATCAGCCCCAGCATTTT. It codes for CASSRGGNQPQHF. J is TRBJ1-5 and V is TRBV28, with unresolved D. The V and J ends lost 5 bases and 2 bases respectively, with 7 bases between them. The CDR3 is 13 amino acids. Germline CDR1 MDHEN, CDR2 SYDVKM.

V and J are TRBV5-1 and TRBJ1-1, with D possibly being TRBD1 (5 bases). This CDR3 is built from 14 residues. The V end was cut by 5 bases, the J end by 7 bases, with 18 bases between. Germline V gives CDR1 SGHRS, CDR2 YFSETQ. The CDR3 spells CASSQTGTGHEAFF. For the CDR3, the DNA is TGCGCCAGCAGTCAGACCGGGACGGGGCATGAAGCTTTCTTT.

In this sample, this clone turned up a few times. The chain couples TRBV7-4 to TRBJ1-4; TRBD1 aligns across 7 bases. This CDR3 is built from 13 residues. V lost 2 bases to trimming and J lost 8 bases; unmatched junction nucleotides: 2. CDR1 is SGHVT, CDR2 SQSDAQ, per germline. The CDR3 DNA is TGTGCCAGCAGCTTACGACAGGGAGAAAAACTGTTTTTT. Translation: CASSLRQGEKLFF.

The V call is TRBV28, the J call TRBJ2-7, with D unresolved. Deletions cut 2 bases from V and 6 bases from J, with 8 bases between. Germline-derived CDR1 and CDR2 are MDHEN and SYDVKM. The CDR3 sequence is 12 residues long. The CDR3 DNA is TGTGCCAGCAGTTTACCCTCGGGCGAGCAGTACTTC. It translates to CASSLPSGEQYF.

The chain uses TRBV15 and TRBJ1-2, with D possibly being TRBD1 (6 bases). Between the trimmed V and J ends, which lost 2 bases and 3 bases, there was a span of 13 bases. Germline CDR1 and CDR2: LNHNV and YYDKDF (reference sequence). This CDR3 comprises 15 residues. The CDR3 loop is CATSRNPDSYYGYTF. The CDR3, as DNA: TGTGCCACCAGCAGAAATCCGGACAGCTACTATGGCTACACCTTC.

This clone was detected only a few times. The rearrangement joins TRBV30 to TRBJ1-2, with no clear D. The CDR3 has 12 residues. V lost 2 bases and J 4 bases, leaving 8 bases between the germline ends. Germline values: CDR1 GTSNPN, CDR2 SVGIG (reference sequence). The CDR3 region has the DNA TGTGCCTGGAGTTTAGGCAGCTATGGCTACACCTTC. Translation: CAWSLGSYGYTF.

The CDR3, as DNA: TGTGCCAGCAGCTACCCCCTCTATGCAGTAAGAGATGAGGGGGCGGATGGCTACACCTTC. This codes for CASSYPLYAVRDEGADGYTF. V and J are TRBV28 and TRBJ1-2; 7 nucleotides align to TRBD1. Germline-derived CDR1 and CDR2 are MDHEN and SYDVKM. The ends lost 6 bases at V and 6 bases at J; junction bases unmatched: 28. The CDR3 length is 20 residues.

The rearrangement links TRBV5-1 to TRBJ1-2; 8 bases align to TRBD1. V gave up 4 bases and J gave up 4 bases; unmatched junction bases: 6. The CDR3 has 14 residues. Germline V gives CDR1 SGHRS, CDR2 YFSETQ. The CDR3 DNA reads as TGCGCCAGCAGCGTAAACACAGGGGGCTATGGCTACACCTTC. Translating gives CASSVNTGGYGYTF.

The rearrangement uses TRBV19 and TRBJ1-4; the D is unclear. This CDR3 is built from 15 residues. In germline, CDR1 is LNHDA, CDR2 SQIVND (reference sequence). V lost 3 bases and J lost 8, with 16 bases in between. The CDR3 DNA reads TGTGCCAGTAGTATGGCCCCGGCCAGAAGGGAAAAACTGTTTTTT. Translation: CASSMAPARREKLFF.

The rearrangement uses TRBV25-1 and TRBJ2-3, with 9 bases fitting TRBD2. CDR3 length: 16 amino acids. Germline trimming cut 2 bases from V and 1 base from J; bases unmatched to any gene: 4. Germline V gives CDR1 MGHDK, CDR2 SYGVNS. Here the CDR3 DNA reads TGTGCCAGCAGTGAAAGGTTAGCGGGGGGCACAGATACGCAGTATTTT. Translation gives CASSERLAGGTDTQYF.

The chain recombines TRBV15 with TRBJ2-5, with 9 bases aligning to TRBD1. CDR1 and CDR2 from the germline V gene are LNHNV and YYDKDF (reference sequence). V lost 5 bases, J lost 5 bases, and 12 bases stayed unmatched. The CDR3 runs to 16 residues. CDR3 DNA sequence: TGTGCCACCAGCGGGAGCACAGGGGGCTCTTTGGAGACCCAGTACTTC. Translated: CATSGSTGGSLETQYF.

CDR3 in DNA: TGTGCCAGTACGGAACTCGGGGCCGGTGAGCAGTTCTTC. Amino acid sequence: CASTELGAGEQFF. V usage is TRBV19 and J usage is TRBJ2-1; D assignment may be TRBD1 or TRBD2 (5 bases each). The CDR3 extends over 13 amino acids. The ends were cut back, 7 bases at V and 9 bases at J, with 16 bases in the middle. The germline CDR1 and CDR2 sequences are LNHDA and SQIVND (reference sequence).

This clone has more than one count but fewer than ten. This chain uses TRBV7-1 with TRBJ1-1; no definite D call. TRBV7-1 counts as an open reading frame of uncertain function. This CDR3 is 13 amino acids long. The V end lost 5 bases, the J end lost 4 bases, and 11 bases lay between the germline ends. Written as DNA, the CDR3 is TGTGCCAGCAGCCCCTCCGGCAGCACTGAAGCTTTCTTT. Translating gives CASSPSGSTEAFF.

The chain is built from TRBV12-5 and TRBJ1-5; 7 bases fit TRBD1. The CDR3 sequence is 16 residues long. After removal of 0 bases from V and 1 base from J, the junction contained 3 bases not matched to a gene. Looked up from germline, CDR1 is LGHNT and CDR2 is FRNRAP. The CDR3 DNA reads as TGTGCTAGTGGTTTGGTACTGGGACAGAGCAATCAGCCCCAGCATTTT. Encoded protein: CASGLVLGQSNQPQHF.

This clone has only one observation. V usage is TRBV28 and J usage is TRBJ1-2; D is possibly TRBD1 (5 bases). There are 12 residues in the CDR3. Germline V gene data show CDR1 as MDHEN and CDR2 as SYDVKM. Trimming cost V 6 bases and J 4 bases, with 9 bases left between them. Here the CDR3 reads CASSGTRYGYTF. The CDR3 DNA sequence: TGTGCCAGCAGCGGGACTCGCTATGGCTACACCTTC.

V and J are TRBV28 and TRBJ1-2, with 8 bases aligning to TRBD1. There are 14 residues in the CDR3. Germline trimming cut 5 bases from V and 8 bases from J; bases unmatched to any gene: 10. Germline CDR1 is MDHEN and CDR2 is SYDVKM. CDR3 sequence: CASSAAGQERGYTF. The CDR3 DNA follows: TGTGCCAGCAGTGCTGCGGGACAGGAGCGAGGCTACACCTTC.

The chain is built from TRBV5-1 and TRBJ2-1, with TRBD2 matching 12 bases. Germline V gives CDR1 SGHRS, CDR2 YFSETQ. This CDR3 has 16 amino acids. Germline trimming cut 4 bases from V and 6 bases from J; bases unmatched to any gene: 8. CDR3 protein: CASSRVTSGGRNEQFF. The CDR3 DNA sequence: TGCGCCAGCAGCCGAGTGACTAGCGGGGGCCGCAATGAGCAGTTCTTC.

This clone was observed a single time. Written as DNA, the CDR3 is TGCGCCAGCAGCTTGGAGGGACAGGGGTCGGGTCAGCCCCAGCATTTT. Its translation: CASSLEGQGSGQPQHF. This sequence joins TRBV5-1 and TRBJ1-5, with 10 bases matching TRBD1. The CDR3 has 16 amino acids. Germline-derived CDR1 and CDR2 are SGHRS and YFSETQ. The V gene end was trimmed by 0 bases and the J gene end by 6 bases; junction bases not matched to a gene: 6.

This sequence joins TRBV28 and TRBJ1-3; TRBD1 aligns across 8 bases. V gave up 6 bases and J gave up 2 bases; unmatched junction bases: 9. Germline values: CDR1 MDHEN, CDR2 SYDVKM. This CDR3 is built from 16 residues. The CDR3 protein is CASRPGAGGTGNTIYF. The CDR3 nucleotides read TGTGCCAGCAGGCCAGGGGCAGGGGGCACTGGAAACACCATATATTTT.

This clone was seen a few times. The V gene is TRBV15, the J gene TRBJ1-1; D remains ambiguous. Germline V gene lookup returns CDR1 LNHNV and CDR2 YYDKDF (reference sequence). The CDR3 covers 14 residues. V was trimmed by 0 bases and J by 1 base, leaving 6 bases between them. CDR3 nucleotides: TGTGCCACCAGCAGAGATAGAAGGAACACTGAAGCTTTCTTT. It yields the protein CATSRDRRNTEAFF.

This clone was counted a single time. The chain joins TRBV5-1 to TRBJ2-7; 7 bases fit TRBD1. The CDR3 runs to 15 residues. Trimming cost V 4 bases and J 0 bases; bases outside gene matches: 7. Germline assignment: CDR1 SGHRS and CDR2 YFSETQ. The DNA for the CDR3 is TGCGCCAGCAGCCCAACGGACAGGTTCTCCTACGAGCAGTACTTC. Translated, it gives CASSPTDRFSYEQYF.

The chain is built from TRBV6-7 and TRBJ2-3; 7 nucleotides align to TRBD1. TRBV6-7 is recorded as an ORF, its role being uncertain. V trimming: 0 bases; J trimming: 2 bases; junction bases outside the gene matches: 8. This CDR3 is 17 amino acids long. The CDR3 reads CASSYSGQPSYTDTQYF. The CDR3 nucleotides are TGTGCCAGCAGTTACTCGGGACAGCCTTCCTACACAGATACGCAGTATTTT.

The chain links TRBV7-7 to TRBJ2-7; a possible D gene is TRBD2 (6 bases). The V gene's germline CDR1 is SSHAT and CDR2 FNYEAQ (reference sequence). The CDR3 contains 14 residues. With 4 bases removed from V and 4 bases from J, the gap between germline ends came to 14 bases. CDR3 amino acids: CASSWDAGRYEQYF. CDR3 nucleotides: TGTGCCAGCAGCTGGGACGCGGGGCGATACGAGCAGTACTTC.

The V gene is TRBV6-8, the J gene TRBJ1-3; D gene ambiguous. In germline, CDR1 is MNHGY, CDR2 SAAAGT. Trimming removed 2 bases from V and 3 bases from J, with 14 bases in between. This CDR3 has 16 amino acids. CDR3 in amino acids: CASSYGWGENGNTIYF. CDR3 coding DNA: TGTGCCAGCAGTTACGGGTGGGGAGAGAATGGAAACACCATATATTTT.

CDR3 in DNA: TGTGCCAGCTCACCACGGAGGGCCGAGAATGAAAAACTGTTTTTT. It is translated as CASSPRRAENEKLFF. The gene calls are TRBV18 and TRBJ1-4, with D unresolved. The CDR3 has 15 residues. Trimming removed 1 base from V and 5 bases from J, with 11 bases in between. In germline, CDR1 is KGHSH, CDR2 LQKENI. Variable domain in full (rest from reference TRBV18 and TRBJ1-4): NAGVMQNPRHLVRRRGQEARLRCSPMKGHSHVYWYRQLPEEGLKFMVYLQKENIIDESGMPKERFSAEFPKEGPSILRIQQVVRGDSAAYFCASSPRRAENEKLFFGSGTQLSVL.

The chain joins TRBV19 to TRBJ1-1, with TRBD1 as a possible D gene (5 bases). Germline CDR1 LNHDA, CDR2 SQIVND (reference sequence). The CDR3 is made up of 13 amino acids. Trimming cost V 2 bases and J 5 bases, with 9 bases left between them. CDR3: CASSIQTGTEAFF. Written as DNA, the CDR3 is TGTGCCAGTAGTATACAAACAGGTACTGAAGCTTTCTTT.

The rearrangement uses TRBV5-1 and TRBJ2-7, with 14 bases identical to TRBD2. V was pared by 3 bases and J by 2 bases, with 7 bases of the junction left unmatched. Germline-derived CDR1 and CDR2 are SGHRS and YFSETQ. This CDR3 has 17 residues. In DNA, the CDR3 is TGCGCCAGCAGCTCGGGACTAGCGGGGGCCTTTACCTACGAGCAGTACTTC. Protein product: CASSSGLAGAFTYEQYF.

Here the CDR3 DNA reads TGTGCCAGCTCCCAGATGGGAAATCAGCCCCAGCATTTT. It encodes CASSQMGNQPQHF. The chain is built from TRBV10-3 and TRBJ1-5; D is unclear. The CDR3 covers 13 residues. Germline CDR1 and CDR2: ENHRY and SYGVKD. The germline V and J ends were trimmed by 10 bases and 4 bases, with 14 bases remaining between them.

The CDR3 loop reads CASSYPGSHEQYF. The CDR3, as DNA: TGTGCCAGCAGTTACCCAGGGTCCCACGAGCAGTACTTC. The chain combines TRBV6-8 with TRBJ2-7; the D gene is possibly TRBD1 (5 bases). Trimming stripped 2 bases from V and 5 bases from J, with 10 bases between. The CDR3 has 13 amino acids. CDR1 and CDR2 (germline): MNHGY, SAAAGT.

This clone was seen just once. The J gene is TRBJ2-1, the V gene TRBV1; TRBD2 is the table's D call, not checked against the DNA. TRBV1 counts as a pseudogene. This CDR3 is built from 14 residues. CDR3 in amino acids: CTSSQDGGYNEQFF. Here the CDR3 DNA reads TGCACCAGCAGCCAAGATGGAGGGTACAATGAGCAGTTCTTC.

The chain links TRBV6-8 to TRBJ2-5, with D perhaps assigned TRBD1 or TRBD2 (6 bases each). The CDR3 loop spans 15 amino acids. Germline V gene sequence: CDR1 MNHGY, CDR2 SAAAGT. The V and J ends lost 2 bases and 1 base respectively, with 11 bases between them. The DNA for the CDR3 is TGTGCCAGCAGTTACGTGGGGGGCTCCCAAGAGACCCAGTACTTC. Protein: CASSYVGGSQETQYF.

CDR3 amino acids: CASSLAGTASYEQYF. The CDR3 DNA is TGCGCCAGCAGCTTGGCCGGGACGGCGTCCTACGAGCAGTACTTC. This chain connects TRBV5-1 to TRBJ2-7; D may correspond to TRBD1 or TRBD2 (5 bases each). Per germline, CDR1 SGHRS and CDR2 YFSETQ. V lost 0 bases and J lost 1, with 11 bases in between. This CDR3 is built from 15 residues.